The clone carrying this TCR beta chain was seen only a few times. The target antigen is unknown. The data derive from a study of shared clonotypes between healthy human individuals. Germline V CDR1 and CDR2: MNHNS, SASEGT. The V end was cut by 7 bases, the J end by 7 bases, with 11 bases between. There are 12 residues in the CDR3. Study-wide results and caveats: Generation probability values for non-shared clonotypes were lower than those for clonotypes shared by all four donors.

The table came from immunoSEQ multiplex PCR; TCRdb's copy has only in-frame clones and leaves some out. In the table there are a few million clones, more than 90% of which are singletons. Sequencing was carried out using naive CD4+ T cells sorted from blood. Subset reported: CD45RA+ positively selected. The chain couples TRBV6-1 to TRBJ2-4; D perhaps matches TRBD2 (5 bases). The receptor comes from a man younger than 35 in good health. This CDR3 reads CASNGLSNIQYF. CDR3 DNA sequence: TGTGCCAGCAATGGACTCTCCAACATTCAGTACTTC.